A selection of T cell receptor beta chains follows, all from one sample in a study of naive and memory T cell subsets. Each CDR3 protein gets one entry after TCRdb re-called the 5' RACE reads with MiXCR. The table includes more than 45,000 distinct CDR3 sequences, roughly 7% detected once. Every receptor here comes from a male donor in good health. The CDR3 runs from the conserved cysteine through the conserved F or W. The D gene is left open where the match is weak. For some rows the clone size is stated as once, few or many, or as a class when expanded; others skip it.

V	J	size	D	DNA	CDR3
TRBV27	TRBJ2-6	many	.	TGTGCCAGCAGTTCGGGGCCAGGGTCCTCTGGGGCCAACGTCCTGACTTTC	CASSSGPGSSGANVLTF
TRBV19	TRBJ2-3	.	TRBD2	TGTGCCAGTAGTTGGGGACTAGCGGAGAGCACAGATACGCAGTATTTT	CASSWGLAESTDTQYF
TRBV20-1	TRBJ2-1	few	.	TGCAGTGCTAGAAGGGTTGGGGACTACAATGAGCAGTTCTTC	CSARRVGDYNEQFF
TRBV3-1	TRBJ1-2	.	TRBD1	TGTGCCAGCAGCCATTTCACAGGGGATGGCTACACCTTC	CASSHFTGDGYTF
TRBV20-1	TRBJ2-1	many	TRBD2	TGCAGTGCTATGAATAGCGGGAGCGGCATCAATGAGCAGTTCTTC	CSAMNSGSGINEQFF
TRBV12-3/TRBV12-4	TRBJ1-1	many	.	TGTGCCAGCAGTTTTCTCAGAGGGGGACCCATGAACACTGAAGCTTTCTTT	CASSFLRGGPMNTEAFF
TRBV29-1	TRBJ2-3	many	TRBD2	TGCAGCGCCCCGCAGGGGTCTAGCGGGCAACTCGGTACGCAGTATTTT	CSAPQGSSGQLGTQYF
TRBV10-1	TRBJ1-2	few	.	TGCGCCAGCAGTGAGTCTATTGGGGCAGAATATACTTATGGCTACACCTTC	CASSESIGAEYTYGYTF
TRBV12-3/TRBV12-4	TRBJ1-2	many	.	TGTGCCAGCAGTTTAGGCCCGATAAACTATGGCTACACCTTC	CASSLGPINYGYTF
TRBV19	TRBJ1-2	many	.	TGTGCCAGTAAGCAGGACTTCTATGGCTACACCTTC	CASKQDFYGYTF
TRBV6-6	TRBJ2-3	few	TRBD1	TGTGCCAGCGAAGGGGTGACAGGGGTTGGCACAGATACGCAGTATTTT	CASEGVTGVGTDTQYF
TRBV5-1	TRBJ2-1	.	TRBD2	TGCGCCAGCAGCTCAAGGACTAGCGGTTACAATGAGCAGTTCTTC	CASSSRTSGYNEQFF
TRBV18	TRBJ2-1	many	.	TGTGCCAGCTCACCTCAAGGTACCAGTGAGCAGTTCTTC	CASSPQGTSEQFF
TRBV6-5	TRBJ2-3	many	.	TGTGCCAGCAGCTTTGGTGGAGCGCCGAGGTTGGATACGCAGTATTTT	CASSFGGAPRLDTQYF
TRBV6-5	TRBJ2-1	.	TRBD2	TGTGCCAGCAGTCCACGGCGGGAGGGTTCCTACAATGAGCAGTTCTTC	CASSPRREGSYNEQFF
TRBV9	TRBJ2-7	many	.	TGTGCCAGCAGCAACTCACAGAATCCCTACGAGCAGTACTTC	CASSNSQNPYEQYF
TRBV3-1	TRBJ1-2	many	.	TGTGCCAGCAGCCAAAGCGAATATGGCTACACCTTC	CASSQSEYGYTF
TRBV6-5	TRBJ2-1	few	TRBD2	TGTGCCAGCAGTTTTACCCGGGGACTAGCGGGGGGAAATGAGCAGTTCTTC	CASSFTRGLAGGNEQFF
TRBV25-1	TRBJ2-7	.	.	TGTGCCAGCAGTGAAGGTGACGGCAGCTCCTACGAGCAGTACTTC	CASSEGDGSSYEQYF
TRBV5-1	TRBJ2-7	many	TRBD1	TGCGCCAGCAGCCTGGACAGGGGGGCCTACGAGCAGTACTTC	CASSLDRGAYEQYF
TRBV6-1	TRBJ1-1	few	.	TGTGCCAGCAGTGGGGCAGGGCAGGCTTTCTTT	CASSGAGQAFF
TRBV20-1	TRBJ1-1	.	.	TGCAGTGCTGACGGGGGACGAGTAGAAGCTTTCTTT	CSADGGRVEAFF
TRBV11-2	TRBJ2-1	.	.	TGTGCCAGCAGCCTGAGTAGGGGTCCCTCCTACAATGAGCAGTTCTTC	CASSLSRGPSYNEQFF
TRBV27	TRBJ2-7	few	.	TGTGCCAGCAGTTTACAGGGCCTAGCCTACGAGCAGTACTTC	CASSLQGLAYEQYF
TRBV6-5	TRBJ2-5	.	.	TGTGCCAGCAGCCCCCACCCGGACTGGCAAGAGACCCAGTACTTC	CASSPHPDWQETQYF
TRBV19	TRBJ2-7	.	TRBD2	TGTGCCAGTAGTATGCTAGCGGGAGTGGCCTACGAGCAGTACTTC	CASSMLAGVAYEQYF
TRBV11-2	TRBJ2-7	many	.	TGTGCCAGCAGCTTAGGGGGGCGCCGAGGCGAGCAGTACTTC	CASSLGGRRGEQYF
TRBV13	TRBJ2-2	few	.	TGTGCCAGCAGCCCTCGTCAGATAGCGAACACCGGGGAGCTGTTTTTT	CASSPRQIANTGELFF
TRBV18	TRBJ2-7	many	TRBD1	TGTGCCAGCTCGGCCCGACGACAGGGGGCTGACGAGCAGTACTTC	CASSARRQGADEQYF
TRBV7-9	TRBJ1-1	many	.	TGTGCCAGCTTACCCCCCGAGGGGGGAAGAACTGAAGCTTTCTTT	CASLPPEGGRTEAFF
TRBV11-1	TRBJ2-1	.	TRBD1	TGTGCCAGCAGCTTAGCGAAGGGGGCCCGGACTGGGGATGAGCAGTTCTTC	CASSLAKGARTGDEQFF
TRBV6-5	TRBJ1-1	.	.	TGTGCCAGCAGTTACGGGGGCCTGGGTATGAACACTGAAGCTTTCTTT	CASSYGGLGMNTEAFF
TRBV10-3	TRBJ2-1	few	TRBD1	TGTGCCCTAGGGGGCCCGAGCAATGAGCAGTTCTTC	CALGGPSNEQFF
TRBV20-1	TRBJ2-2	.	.	TGCAGTGCTAGAGATTTCCCAGGGGGGGACACCGGGGAGCTGTTTTTT	CSARDFPGGDTGELFF
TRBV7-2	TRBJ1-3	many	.	TGTGCCAGCAGCTTAGCGTTCGGCTCTGGAAACACCATATATTTT	CASSLAFGSGNTIYF
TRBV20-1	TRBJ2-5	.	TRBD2	TGCAGCAAGGCGGGGGAAGAACTAGCGGGAGCGTGGCAAGAGACCCAGTACTTC	CSKAGEELAGAWQETQYF
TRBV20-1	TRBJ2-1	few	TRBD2	TGCAGTGCTAGAGATAGAGCAGGACTAGCGGTTTTGAATGAGCAGTTCTTC	CSARDRAGLAVLNEQFF
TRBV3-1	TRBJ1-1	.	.	TGTGCCAGCAGCCAAGGATGGGGGGCGAAGAACACTGAAGCTTTCTTT	CASSQGWGAKNTEAFF
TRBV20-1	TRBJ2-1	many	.	TGCAGTGCTGCGCCTATGTTCCTCTATCGGGGGGCGACCTACAATGAGCAGTTCTTC	CSAAPMFLYRGATYNEQFF
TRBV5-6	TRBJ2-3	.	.	TGTGCCAGCAGCTTGGGGAGTAGCACAGATACGCAGTATTTT	CASSLGSSTDTQYF
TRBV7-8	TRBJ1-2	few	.	TGTGCCAGCAGCTTAGCGTCGGAAAGGATTAACTATGGCTACACCTTC	CASSLASERINYGYTF
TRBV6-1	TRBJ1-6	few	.	TGTGCCAGCAGTGAAGCTCCAGGGAGCTCCTATAATTCACCCCTCCACTTT	CASSEAPGSSYNSPLHF
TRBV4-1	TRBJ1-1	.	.	TGCGCCAGCAGCCAAGATAATTCCGGAGCTTTCTTT	CASSQDNSGAFF
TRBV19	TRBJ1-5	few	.	TGTGCCAGTAGTACTCAGTACACGGACGCTCAGCCCCAGCATTTT	CASSTQYTDAQPQHF